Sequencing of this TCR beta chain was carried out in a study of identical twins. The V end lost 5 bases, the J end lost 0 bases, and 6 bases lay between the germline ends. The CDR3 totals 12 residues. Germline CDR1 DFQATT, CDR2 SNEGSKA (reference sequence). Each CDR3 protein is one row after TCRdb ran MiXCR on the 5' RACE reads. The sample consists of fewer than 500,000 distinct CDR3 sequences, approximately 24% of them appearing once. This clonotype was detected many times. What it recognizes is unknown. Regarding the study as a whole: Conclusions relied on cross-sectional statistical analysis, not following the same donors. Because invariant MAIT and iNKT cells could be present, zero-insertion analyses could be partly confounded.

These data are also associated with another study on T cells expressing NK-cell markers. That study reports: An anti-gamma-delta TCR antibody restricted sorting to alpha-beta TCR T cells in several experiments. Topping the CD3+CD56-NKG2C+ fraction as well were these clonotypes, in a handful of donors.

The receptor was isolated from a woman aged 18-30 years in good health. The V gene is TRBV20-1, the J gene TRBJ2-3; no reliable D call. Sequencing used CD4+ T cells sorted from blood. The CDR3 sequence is CSARTSTDTQYF. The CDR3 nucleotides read TGCAGTGCTCGCACTAGCACAGATACGCAGTATTTT.